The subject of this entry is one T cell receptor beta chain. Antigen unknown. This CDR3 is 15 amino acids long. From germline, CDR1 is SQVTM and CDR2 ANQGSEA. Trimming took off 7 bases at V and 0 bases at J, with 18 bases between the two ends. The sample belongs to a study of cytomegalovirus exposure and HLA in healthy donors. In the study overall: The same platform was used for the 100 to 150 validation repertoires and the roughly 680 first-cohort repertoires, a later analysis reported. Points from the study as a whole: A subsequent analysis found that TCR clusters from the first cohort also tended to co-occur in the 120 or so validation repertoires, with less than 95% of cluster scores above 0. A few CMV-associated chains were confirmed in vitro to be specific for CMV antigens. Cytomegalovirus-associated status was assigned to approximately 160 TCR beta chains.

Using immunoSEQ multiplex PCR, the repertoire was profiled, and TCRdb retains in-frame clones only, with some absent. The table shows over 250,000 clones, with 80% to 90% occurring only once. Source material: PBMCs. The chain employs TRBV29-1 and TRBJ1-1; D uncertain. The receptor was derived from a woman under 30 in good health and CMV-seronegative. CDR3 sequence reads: CSADLPPGMNTEAFF. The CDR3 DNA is TGCAGCGCCGACCTCCCCCCGGGGATGAACACTGAAGCTTTCTTT.